The next 12 T cell receptor beta chains were all read from a single sample in a study of cytomegalovirus exposure and HLA in healthy donors. With 60 Vbeta and 13 Jbeta primers, the PCR was carried out. Libraries were prepared by immunoSEQ multiplex PCR; TCRdb keeps only in-frame clonotypes and omits some of them. The repertoire consists of approximately 100,000 clones, with 71% occurring once and the leading ten covering less than 3.5%. Material for sequencing was PBMCs. The receptors were gathered from a female donor in good health and CMV-seronegative.

V usage is TRBV6-5 and J usage is TRBJ2-3; TRBD2 matches 10 bases. With V trimmed by 7 bases and J by 4 bases, 5 bases remained unmatched. This CDR3 contains 14 residues. CDR1 MNHEY and CDR2 SVGAGI come from the germline V gene. The CDR3 loop reads CASTPSGSSDTQYF. As DNA, the CDR3 is TGTGCCAGCACGCCTAGCGGGAGTTCAGATACGCAGTATTTT.

The J gene is TRBJ1-1, the V gene TRBV28; no firm D call. Looked up from germline, CDR1 is MDHEN and CDR2 is SYDVKM. V was shortened by 5 bases and J by 1 base, with 11 bases between the two germline ends. This CDR3 contains 14 residues. CDR3 in amino acids: CASSPLRQNTEAFF. CDR3 nucleotide sequence: TGTGCCAGCAGTCCACTACGCCAGAACACTGAAGCTTTCTTT. The full variable domain, in which reference TRBV28 and TRBJ1-1 provide the parts outside the CDR3, is DVKVTQSSRYLVKRTGEKVFLECVQDMDHENMFWYRQDPGLGLRLIYFSYDVKMKEKGDIPEGYSVSREKKERFSLILESASTNQTSMYLCASSPLRQNTEAFFGQGTRLTVV.

The rearrangement uses TRBV7-2 and TRBJ2-5; 13 bases agree with TRBD2. V gave up 4 bases and J gave up 5 bases; unmatched junction bases: 7. CDR1 is SGHTA, CDR2 FQGNSA, per germline. This CDR3 has 16 residues. The DNA of the CDR3 is TGTGCCAGCAGCTCCGAACTAGCGGGAGGGCCGGAGACCCAGTACTTC. Protein sequence: CASSSELAGGPETQYF.

The chain recombines TRBV7-2 with TRBJ2-1, with D unclear. The CDR3 extends over 12 amino acids. Germline CDR1 is SGHTA and CDR2 is FQGNSA. Deletions cut 4 bases from V and 6 bases from J, with 7 bases between. The CDR3 nucleotides are TGTGCCAGCAGCTCTAATTCCAATGAGCAGTTCTTC. Translated, it gives CASSSNSNEQFF.

The genes are TRBV7-9 and TRBJ1-4; 8 positions agree with TRBD1. The CDR3 runs 14 residues. Trimming at V came to 4 bases and at J to 8 bases, leaving 6 bases not matched to a gene. Germline assignment: CDR1 SEHNR and CDR2 FQNEAQ (reference sequence). CDR3 coding DNA: TGTGCCAGCAGCTGGGCTACAGGGGGGGAAAAACTGTTTTTT. This codes for CASSWATGGEKLFF.

The chain has TRBV27 and TRBJ1-2, with a possible D match to TRBD1 (5 bases). Germline CDR1 is MNHEY and CDR2 is SMNVEV (reference sequence). The CDR3 is made up of 15 amino acids. Trimming removed 0 bases from V and 2 bases from J, with 10 bases in between. The chain's CDR3 is CASSLSTAGNYGYTF. The CDR3 nucleotides read TGTGCCAGCAGTTTATCGACAGCAGGAAACTATGGCTACACCTTC.

This clone came up once. This chain links TRBV29-1 with TRBJ2-3; the match to TRBD2 covers 7 bases. The trim removed 3 bases at V and 6 bases at J, leaving 3 bases unmatched. Germline CDR1 SQVTM, CDR2 ANQGSEA. The CDR3 is 12 residues long. CDR3 protein: CSVEEGGDTQYF. The CDR3 nucleotides are TGCAGCGTTGAGGAGGGAGGGGATACGCAGTATTTT.

This clone was recorded only once. V gene TRBV5-3 combines with J gene TRBJ1-5, with D maybe TRBD1 (6 bases). TRBV5-3 is labeled an ORF, and its function is uncertain. The ends were cut back, 4 bases at V and 4 bases at J, with 27 bases in the middle. This CDR3 is 19 amino acids long. For the CDR3, the DNA is TGTGCCAGAAGCAGAAAAATACAGGGAATTCATCCCACGAATCAGCCCCAGCATTTT. Encoded protein: CARSRKIQGIHPTNQPQHF.

A few counts support this clone. The chain carries TRBV4-3 and TRBJ2-3, with 14 positions matching TRBD2. The CDR3 sequence is 15 residues long. Germline CDR1 is LGHNA and CDR2 is YSLEER. The junction had 1 base not matched to a gene; V was cut back by 4 bases and J by 4 bases. The CDR3 DNA reads as TGCGCCAGCAGCCTGACTAGCGGGAGGGCAGATACGCAGTATTTT. Protein: CASSLTSGRADTQYF.

The rearrangement uses TRBV9 and TRBJ1-1; D may be TRBD1 (6 bases). Deletions cut 3 bases from V and 6 bases from J, with 15 bases between. The CDR3 is 14 residues long. Germline V gene sequence: CDR1 SGDLS, CDR2 YYNGEE. For the CDR3, the DNA is TGTGCCAGCAGCGGGGGACAACTGGAGGCTGAAGCTTTCTTT. Encoded protein: CASSGGQLEAEAFF. The whole variable domain, remainder taken from reference TRBV9 and TRBJ1-1, is DSGVTQTPKHLITATGQRVTLRCSPRSGDLSVYWYQQSLDQGLQFLIQYYNGEERAKGNILERFSAQQFPDLHSELNLSSLELGDSALYFCASSGGQLEAEAFFGQGTRLTVV.

This chain joins TRBV29-1 and TRBJ1-2; D gene ambiguous. This CDR3 region has 12 residues. CDR1 SQVTM and CDR2 ANQGSEA come from the germline V gene. V was shortened by 3 bases and J by 3 bases, with 8 bases between the two germline ends. In nucleotides, the CDR3 is TGCAGCGTTGAGGGCCGGTACTATGGCTACACCTTC. Its translation is CSVEGRYYGYTF.

This chain uses TRBV7-2 with TRBJ2-3; 7 bases line up with TRBD2. J gave up 3 bases and V 0 bases, and 3 bases lay outside the gene matches. The CDR3 is made up of 15 amino acids. Germline assignment: CDR1 SGHTA and CDR2 FQGNSA. The DNA of the CDR3 is TGTGCCAGCAGCTTAGCGGGAGGGCGTACAGATACGCAGTATTTT. Translation: CASSLAGGRTDTQYF.